The entry that follows covers one T cell receptor beta chain sequence. Its antigen is unknown. Isolated PBMCs totaled at least 6 million in each sample. This entry comes from a study of blood T cells in healthy people across ages. Together with a sample-barcoded 5' primer, a J-beta primer mix was included in a second PCR lasting about 7 to 11 cycles. TCRdb recomputed calls from the 5' RACE reads with MiXCR, one row per CDR3 protein. The sample includes around 940,000 distinct CDR3 sequences, roughly 51% seen only once; the top ten take about a fifth. The J segment lost 2 bases and the V segment lost 6 bases, leaving 4 bases of the junction unmatched. CDR3 length: 13 amino acids. The germline V gene encodes CDR1 SQVTM and CDR2 ANQGSEA. Findings and caveats of the study: The study lacked donor CMV status, which possibly confounded expanded clonotype changes. Diversity estimates from one million T cells were considered underestimates.

This clonotype was sampled from a woman aged 55-70 years in good health. The sequenced sample consisted of blood. J is TRBJ1-2 and V is TRBV29-1; 9 bases map to TRBD1. This CDR3 reads CSVRDRENYGYTF. As DNA, the CDR3 is TGCAGCGTCCGGGACAGGGAAAACTATGGCTACACCTTC. The complete variable domain, with remaining parts taken from reference TRBV29-1 and TRBJ1-2, reads SAVISQKPSRDICQRGTSLTIQCQVDSQVTMMFWYRQQPGQSLTLIATANQGSEATYESGFVIDKFPISRPNLTFSTLTVSNMSPEDSSIYLCSVRDRENYGYTFGSGTRLTVV.